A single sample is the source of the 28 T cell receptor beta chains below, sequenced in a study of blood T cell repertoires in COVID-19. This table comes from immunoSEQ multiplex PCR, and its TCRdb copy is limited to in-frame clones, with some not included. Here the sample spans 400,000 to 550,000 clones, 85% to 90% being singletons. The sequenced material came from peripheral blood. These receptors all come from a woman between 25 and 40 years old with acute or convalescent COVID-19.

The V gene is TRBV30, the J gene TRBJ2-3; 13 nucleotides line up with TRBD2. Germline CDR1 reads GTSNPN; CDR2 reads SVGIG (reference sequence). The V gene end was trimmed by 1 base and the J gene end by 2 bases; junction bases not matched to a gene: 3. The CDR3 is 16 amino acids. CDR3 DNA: TGTGCCTGGAGTGGACTAGCGGGGGGAAACACAGATACGCAGTATTTT. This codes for CAWSGLAGGNTDTQYF.

The CDR3 DNA reads as TGTGCCAGCAGTTTTGCCCGCGTGGACAAAAAAGAAGCTTTCTTT. Its protein is CASSFARVDKKEAFF. This sequence joins TRBV28 and TRBJ1-1, with D possibly matching TRBD1 (5 bases). V gave up 3 bases and J gave up 8 bases, with 19 bases separating them. Germline CDR1 MDHEN, CDR2 SYDVKM. The CDR3 has 15 amino acids. Full variable domain (rest looked up from reference TRBV28 and TRBJ1-1): DVKVTQSSRYLVKRTGEKVFLECVQDMDHENMFWYRQDPGLGLRLIYFSYDVKMKEKGDIPEGYSVSREKKERFSLILESASTNQTSMYLCASSFARVDKKEAFFGQGTRLTVV.

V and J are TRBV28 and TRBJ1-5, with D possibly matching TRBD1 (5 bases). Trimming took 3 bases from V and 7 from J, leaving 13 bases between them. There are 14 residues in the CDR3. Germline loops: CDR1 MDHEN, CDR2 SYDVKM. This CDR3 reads CASSFLQGDQPQHF. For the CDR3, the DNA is TGTGCCAGCAGTTTCCTTCAGGGTGACCAGCCCCAGCATTTT. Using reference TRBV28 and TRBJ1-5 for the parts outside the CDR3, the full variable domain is DVKVTQSSRYLVKRTGEKVFLECVQDMDHENMFWYRQDPGLGLRLIYFSYDVKMKEKGDIPEGYSVSREKKERFSLILESASTNQTSMYLCASSFLQGDQPQHFGDGTRLSIL.

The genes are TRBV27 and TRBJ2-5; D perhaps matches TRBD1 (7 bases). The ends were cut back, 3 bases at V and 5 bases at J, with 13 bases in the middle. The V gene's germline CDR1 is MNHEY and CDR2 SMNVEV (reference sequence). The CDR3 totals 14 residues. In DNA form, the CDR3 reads TGTGCCAGCAGTTTGGAGGGGGCGACGGAGACCCAGTACTTC. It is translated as CASSLEGATETQYF.

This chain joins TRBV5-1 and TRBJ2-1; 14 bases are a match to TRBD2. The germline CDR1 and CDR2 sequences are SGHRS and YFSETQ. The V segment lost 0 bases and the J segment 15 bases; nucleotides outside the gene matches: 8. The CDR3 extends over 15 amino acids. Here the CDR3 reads CASSLGTSGGSYGFF. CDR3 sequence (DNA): TGCGCCAGCAGCTTGGGGACTAGCGGGGGGTCCTATGGGTTCTTC.

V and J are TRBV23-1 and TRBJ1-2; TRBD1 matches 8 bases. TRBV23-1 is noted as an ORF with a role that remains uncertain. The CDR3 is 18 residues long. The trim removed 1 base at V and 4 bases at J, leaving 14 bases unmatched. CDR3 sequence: CASSQYQPGQEQLYGYTF. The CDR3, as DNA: TGCGCCAGCAGTCAATACCAGCCGGGACAGGAACAGCTCTATGGCTACACCTTC.

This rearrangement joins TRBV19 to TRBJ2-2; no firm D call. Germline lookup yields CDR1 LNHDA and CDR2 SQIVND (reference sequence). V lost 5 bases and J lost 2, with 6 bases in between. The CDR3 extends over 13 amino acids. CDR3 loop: CASSPINTGELFF. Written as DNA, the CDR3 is TGTGCCAGTAGTCCCATTAACACCGGGGAGCTGTTTTTT.

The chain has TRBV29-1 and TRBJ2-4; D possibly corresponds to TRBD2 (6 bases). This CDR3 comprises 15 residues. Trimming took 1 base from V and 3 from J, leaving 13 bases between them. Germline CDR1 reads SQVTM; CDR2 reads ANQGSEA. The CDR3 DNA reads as TGCAGCGTTGAAGGGGGGGAGAGAAGCAAAAACATTCAGTACTTC. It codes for CSVEGGERSKNIQYF.

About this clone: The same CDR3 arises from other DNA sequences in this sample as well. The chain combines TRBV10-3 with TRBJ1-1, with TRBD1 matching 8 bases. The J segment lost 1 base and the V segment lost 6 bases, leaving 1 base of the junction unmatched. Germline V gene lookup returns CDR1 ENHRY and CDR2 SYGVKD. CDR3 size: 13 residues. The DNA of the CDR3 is TGTGCCATCAGCGGACAGGGGAACACTGAAGCTTTCTTT. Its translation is CAISGQGNTEAFF.

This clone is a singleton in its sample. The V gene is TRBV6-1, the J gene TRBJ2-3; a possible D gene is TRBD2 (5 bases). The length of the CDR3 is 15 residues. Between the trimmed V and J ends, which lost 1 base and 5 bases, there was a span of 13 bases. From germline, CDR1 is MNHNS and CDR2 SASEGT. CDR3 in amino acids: CASSEVPRAGDTQYF. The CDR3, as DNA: TGTGCCAGCAGTGAAGTCCCTCGGGCGGGAGATACGCAGTATTTT.

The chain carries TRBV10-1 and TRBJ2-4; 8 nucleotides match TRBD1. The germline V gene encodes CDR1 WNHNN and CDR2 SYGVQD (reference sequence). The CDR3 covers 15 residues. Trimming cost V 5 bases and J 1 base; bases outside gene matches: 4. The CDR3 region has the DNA TGCGCCAGCAGTCCGGACAGGGTGGCCAAAAACATTCAGTACTTC. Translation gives CASSPDRVAKNIQYF.

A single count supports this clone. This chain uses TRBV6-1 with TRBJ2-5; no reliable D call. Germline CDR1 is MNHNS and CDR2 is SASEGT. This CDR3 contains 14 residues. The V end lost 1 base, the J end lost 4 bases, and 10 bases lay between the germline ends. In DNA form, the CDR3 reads TGTGCCAGCAGTGAAGGAATAGGCGGAGAGACCCAGTACTTC. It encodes CASSEGIGGETQYF.

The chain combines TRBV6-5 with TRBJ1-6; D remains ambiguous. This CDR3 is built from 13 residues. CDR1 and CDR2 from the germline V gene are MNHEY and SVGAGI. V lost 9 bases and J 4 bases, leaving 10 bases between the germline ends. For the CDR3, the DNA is TGTGCCAGTGCCGGGGATTATAATTCACCCCTCCACTTT. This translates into CASAGDYNSPLHF.

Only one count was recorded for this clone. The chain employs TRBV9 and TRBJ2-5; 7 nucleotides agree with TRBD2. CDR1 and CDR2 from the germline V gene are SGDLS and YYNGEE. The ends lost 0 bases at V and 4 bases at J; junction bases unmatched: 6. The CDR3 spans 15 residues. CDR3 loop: CASSVAAGSGETQYF. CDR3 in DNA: TGTGCCAGCAGCGTAGCAGCGGGGAGTGGAGAGACCCAGTACTTC.

The CDR3 nucleotides are TGTGCCAGCAGCCAAGTACGGGGTGATGGCTACACCTTC. Translating gives CASSQVRGDGYTF. This chain uses TRBV4-2 with TRBJ1-2; D not certain. CDR1 is LGHNA and CDR2 is YNFKEQ in the germline V gene. V was trimmed by 1 base and J by 6 bases, leaving 9 bases between them. This CDR3 region has 13 residues.

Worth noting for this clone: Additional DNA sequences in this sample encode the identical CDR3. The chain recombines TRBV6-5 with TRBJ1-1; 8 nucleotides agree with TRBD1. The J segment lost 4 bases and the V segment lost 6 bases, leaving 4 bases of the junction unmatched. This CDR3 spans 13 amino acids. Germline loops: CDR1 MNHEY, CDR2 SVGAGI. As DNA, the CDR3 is TGTGCCAGCAGCCCCCAGGGGGCCACTGAAGCTTTCTTT. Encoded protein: CASSPQGATEAFF.

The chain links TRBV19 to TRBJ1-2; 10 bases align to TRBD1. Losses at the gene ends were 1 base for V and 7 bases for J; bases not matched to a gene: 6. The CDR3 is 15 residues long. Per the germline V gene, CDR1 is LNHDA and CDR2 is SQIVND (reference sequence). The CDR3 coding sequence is TGTGCCAGTAGTATAGCCGGGACAGGGGCTGGTGGCTACACCTTC. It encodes CASSIAGTGAGGYTF. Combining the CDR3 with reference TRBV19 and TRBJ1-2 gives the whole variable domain DGGITQSPKYLFRKEGQNVTLSCEQNLNHDAMYWYRQDPGQGLRLIYYSQIVNDFQKGDIAEGYSVSREKKESFPLTVTSAQKNPTAFYLCASSIAGTGAGGYTFGSGTRLTVV.

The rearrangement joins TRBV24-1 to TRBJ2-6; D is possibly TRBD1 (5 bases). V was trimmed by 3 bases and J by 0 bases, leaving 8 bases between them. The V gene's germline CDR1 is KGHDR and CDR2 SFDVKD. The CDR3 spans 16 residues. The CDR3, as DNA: TGTGCCACCAGTGATGTCAGGGCCTCTGGGGCCAACGTCCTGACTTTC. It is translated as CATSDVRASGANVLTF.

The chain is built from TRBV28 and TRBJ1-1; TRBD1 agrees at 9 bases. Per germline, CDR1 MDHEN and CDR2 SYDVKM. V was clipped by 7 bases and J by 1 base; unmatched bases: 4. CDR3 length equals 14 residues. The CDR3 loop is CASTGQGTNTEAFF. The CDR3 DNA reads TGTGCCAGCACTGGACAGGGGACGAACACTGAAGCTTTCTTT. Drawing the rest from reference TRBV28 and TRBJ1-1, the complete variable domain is DVKVTQSSRYLVKRTGEKVFLECVQDMDHENMFWYRQDPGLGLRLIYFSYDVKMKEKGDIPEGYSVSREKKERFSLILESASTNQTSMYLCASTGQGTNTEAFFGQGTRLTVV.

This chain's CDR3 is CASSLEPSYNEQFF. CDR3 in DNA: TGCGCCAGCAGCTTGGAGCCATCCTACAATGAGCAGTTCTTC. V gene TRBV5-1 combines with J gene TRBJ2-1; D not certain. The CDR3 contains 14 residues. CDR1 SGHRS and CDR2 YFSETQ come from the germline V gene. The V end lost 0 bases, the J end lost 1 base, and 5 bases lay between the germline ends.

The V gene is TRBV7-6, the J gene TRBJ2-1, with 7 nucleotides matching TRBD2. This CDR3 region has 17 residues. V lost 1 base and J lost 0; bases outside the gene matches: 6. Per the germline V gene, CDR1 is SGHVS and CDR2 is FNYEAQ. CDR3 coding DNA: TGTGCCAGCAGCTTAGGAATCGGGGGGAGCTCCTACAATGAGCAGTTCTTC. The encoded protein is CASSLGIGGSSYNEQFF.

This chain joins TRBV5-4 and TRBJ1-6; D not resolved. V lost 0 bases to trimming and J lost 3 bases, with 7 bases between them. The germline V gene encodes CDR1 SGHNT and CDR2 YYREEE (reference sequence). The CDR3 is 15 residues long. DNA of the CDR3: TGTGCCAGCAGCTTGGCGGGAAACTATAATTCACCCCTCCACTTT. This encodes CASSLAGNYNSPLHF.

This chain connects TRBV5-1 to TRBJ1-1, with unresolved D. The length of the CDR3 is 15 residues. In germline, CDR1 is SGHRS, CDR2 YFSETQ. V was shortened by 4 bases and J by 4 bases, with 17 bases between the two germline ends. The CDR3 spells CASSAVSAGGTEAFF. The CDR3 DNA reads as TGCGCCAGCAGCGCCGTCTCAGCGGGAGGCACTGAAGCTTTCTTT. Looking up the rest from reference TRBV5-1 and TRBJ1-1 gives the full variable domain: KAGVTQTPRYLIKTRGQQVTLSCSPISGHRSVSWYQQTPGQGLQFLFEYFSETQRNKGNFPGRFSGRQFSNSRSEMNVSTLELGDSALYLCASSAVSAGGTEAFFGQGTRLTVV.

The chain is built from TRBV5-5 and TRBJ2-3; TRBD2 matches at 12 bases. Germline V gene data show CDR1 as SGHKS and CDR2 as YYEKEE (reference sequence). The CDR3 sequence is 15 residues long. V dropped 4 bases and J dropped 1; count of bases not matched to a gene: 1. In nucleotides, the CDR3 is TGTGCCAGCAGCCGGACTAGCGGGGGCACAGATACGCAGTATTTT. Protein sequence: CASSRTSGGTDTQYF.

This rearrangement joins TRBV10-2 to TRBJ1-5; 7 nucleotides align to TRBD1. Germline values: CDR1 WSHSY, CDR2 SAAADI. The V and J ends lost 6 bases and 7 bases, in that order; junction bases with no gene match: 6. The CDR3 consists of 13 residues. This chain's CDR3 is CASREGARQPQHF. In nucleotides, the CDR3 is TGCGCCAGCAGAGAGGGGGCCAGGCAGCCCCAGCATTTT.

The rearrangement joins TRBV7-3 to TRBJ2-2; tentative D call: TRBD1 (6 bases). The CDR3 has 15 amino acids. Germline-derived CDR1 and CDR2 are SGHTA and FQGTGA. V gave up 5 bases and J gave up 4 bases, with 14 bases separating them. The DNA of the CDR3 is TGTGCCAGCAGCGCCGGGACATTTACCACCGGGGAGCTGTTTTTT. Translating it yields CASSAGTFTTGELFF.

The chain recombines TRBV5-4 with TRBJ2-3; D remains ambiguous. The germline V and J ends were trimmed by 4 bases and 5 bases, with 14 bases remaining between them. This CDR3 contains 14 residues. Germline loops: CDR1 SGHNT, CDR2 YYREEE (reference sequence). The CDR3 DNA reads TGTGCCAGCAGCCAACACACCCCGGGAGATACGCAGTATTTT. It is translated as CASSQHTPGDTQYF. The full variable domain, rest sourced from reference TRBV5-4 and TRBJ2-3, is ETGVTQSPTHLIKTRGQQVTLRCSSQSGHNTVSWYQQALGQGPQFIFQYYREEENGRGNFPPRFSGLQFPNYSSELNVNALELDDSALYLCASSQHTPGDTQYFGPGTRLTVL.

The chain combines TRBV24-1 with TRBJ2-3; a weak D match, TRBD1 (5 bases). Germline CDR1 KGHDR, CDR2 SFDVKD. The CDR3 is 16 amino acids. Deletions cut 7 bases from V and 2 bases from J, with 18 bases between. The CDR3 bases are TGTGCCACCAGCCAGGGTCTTCTCGGGTCCACAGATACGCAGTATTTT. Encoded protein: CATSQGLLGSTDTQYF.